The 2 T cell receptor beta chains given below trace back to one sample, sequenced in a study of early T cells in non-severe SARS-CoV-2 infection. Via MiXCR, TCRdb re-called the 5' RACE reads, giving one row per CDR3 protein. The sample lists 60,000 or so distinct CDR3 sequences, more than 9.5% seen once, with 9.5% to 10% in the top ten. Sequencing used whole blood. These receptors came from an adult who was a healthcare worker with PCR-confirmed SARS-CoV-2 infection or an uninfected control (not recorded which).

This clonotype occurred a few times. The chain uses TRBV7-8 and TRBJ1-1; tentatively, D is TRBD1 (5 bases). This CDR3 region has 16 residues. CDR1 and CDR2 (germline): SGHVS, FQNEAQ. The V gene lost 2 bases and the J gene lost 1 base, with 14 bases spanning the gap. Here the CDR3 reads CASSLPGGKRNTEAFF. For the CDR3, the DNA is TGTGCCAGCAGCTTACCGGGGGGGAAGAGGAACACTGAAGCTTTCTTT.

This clonotype showed up many times. The chain uses TRBV5-1 and TRBJ2-7; 13 bases match TRBD2. Germline V gives CDR1 SGHRS, CDR2 YFSETQ. The CDR3 is made up of 15 amino acids. V trimming: 0 bases; J trimming: 7 bases; junction bases outside the gene matches: 4. CDR3 DNA: TGCGCCAGCAGCTTGGGACTAGCGGGAGGTTTTGAGCAGTACTTC. Protein: CASSLGLAGGFEQYF.